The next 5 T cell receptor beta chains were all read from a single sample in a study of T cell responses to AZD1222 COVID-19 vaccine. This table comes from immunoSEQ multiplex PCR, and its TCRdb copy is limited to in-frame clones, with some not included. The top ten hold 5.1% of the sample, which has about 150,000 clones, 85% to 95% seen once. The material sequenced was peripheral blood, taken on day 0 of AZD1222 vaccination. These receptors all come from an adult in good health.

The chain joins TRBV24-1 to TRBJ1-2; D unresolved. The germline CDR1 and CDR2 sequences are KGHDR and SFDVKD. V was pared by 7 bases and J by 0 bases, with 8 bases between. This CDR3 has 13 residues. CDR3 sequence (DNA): TGTGCCACCAGGCCCTCTCCTAACTATGGCTACACCTTC. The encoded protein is CATRPSPNYGYTF.

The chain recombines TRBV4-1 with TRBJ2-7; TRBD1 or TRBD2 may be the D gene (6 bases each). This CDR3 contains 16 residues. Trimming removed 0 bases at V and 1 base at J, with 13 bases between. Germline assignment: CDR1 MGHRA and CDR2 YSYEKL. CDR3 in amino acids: CASSQEGGSGSYEQYF. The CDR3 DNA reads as TGCGCCAGCAGCCAAGAAGGGGGTAGCGGATCCTACGAGCAGTACTTC.

The CDR3 loop is CASSWEGARTGELFF. CDR3 DNA sequence: TGTGCCAGCAGTTGGGAGGGGGCAAGGACCGGGGAGCTGTTTTTT. The chain combines TRBV6-5 with TRBJ2-2; D is possibly TRBD1 or TRBD2 (7 bases each). From germline, CDR1 is MNHEY and CDR2 SVGAGI. The ends were cut back, 4 bases at V and 5 bases at J, with 14 bases in the middle. The CDR3 is 15 residues long.

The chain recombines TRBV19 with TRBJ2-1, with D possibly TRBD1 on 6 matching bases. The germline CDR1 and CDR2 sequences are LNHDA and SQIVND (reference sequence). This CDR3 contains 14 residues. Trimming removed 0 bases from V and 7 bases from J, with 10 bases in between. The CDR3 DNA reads TGTGCCAGTAGTATAGAACAGGGTGCGAATGAGCAGTTCTTC. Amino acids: CASSIEQGANEQFF.

The CDR3 spells CASSLRGSYLSGNTIYF. The CDR3 region has the DNA TGTGCCAGCAGCTTGAGGGGCAGTTACCTCTCTGGAAACACCATATATTTT. The chain combines TRBV11-2 with TRBJ1-3; a possible D gene is TRBD1 (5 bases). V was cut by 3 bases and J by 0 bases, with 15 bases left in between. The CDR3 spans 17 residues. The V gene's germline CDR1 is SGHAT and CDR2 FQNNGV.